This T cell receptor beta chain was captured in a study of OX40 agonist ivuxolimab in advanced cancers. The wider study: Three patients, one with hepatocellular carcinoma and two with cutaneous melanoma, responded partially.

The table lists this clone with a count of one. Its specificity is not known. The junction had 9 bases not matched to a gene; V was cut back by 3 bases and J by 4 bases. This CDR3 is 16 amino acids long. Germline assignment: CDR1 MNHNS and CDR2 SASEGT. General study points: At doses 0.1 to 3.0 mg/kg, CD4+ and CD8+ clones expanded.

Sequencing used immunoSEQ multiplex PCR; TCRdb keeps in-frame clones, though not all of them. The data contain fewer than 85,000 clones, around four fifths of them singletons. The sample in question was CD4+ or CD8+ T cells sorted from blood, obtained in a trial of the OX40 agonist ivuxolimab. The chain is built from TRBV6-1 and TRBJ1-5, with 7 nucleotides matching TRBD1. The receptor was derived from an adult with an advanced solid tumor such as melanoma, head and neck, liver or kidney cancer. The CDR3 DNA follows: TGTGCCAGCAGTGATGGAGTGACAGGGCTTAATCAGCCCCAGCATTTT. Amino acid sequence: CASSDGVTGLNQPQHF.